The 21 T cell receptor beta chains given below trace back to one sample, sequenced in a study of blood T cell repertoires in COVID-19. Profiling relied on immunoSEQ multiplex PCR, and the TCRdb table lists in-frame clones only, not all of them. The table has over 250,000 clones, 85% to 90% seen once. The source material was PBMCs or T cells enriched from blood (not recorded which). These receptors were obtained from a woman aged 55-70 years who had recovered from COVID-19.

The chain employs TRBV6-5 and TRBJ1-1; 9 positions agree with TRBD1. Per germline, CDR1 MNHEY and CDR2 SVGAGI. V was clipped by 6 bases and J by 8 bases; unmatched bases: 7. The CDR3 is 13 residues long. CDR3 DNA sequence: TGTGCCAGCAGGACCGGGACAGGGATGGAAGCTTTCTTT. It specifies CASRTGTGMEAFF.

CDR3 bases: TGTGCCAGCAGCTTGGGGGGAGTGAACACTGAAGCTTTCTTT. Translating gives CASSLGGVNTEAFF. This chain uses TRBV5-4 with TRBJ1-1; D gene unclear. The CDR3 length is 14 residues. The V end lost 0 bases, the J end lost 0 bases, and 6 bases lay between the germline ends. Germline CDR1 SGHNT, CDR2 YYREEE (reference sequence).

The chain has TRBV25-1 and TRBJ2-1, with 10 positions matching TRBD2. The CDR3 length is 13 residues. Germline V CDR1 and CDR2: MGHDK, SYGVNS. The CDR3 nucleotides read TGTGCGGCAGAGCGGGGGGGGCGCGATGAGCAGTTCTTC. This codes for CAAERGGRDEQFF.

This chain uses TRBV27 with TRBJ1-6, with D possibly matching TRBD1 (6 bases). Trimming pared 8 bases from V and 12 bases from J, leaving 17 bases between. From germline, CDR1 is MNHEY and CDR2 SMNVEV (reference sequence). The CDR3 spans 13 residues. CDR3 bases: TGTGCCAGCCGACTCAGGGGATTCGAACCCCTCCACTTT. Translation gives CASRLRGFEPLHF.

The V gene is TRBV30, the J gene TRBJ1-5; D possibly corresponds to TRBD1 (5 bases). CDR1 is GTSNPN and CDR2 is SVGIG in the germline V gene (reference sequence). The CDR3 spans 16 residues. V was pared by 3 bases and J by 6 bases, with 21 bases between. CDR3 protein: CAWSSGQGTFSQPQHF. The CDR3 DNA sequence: TGTGCCTGGAGCTCCGGGCAGGGCACGTTTAGTCAGCCCCAGCATTTT. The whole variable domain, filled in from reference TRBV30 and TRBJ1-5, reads SQTIHQWPATLVQPVGSPLSLECTVEGTSNPNLYWYRQAAGRGLQLLFYSVGIGQISSEVPQNLSASRPQDRQFILSSKKLLLSDSGFYLCAWSSGQGTFSQPQHFGDGTRLSIL.

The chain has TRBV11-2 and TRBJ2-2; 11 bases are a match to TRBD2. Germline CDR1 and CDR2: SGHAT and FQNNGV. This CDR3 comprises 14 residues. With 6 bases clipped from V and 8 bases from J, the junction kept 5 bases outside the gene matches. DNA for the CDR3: TGTGCCAGCAGGAGACTAGCGGGGATGGGGGAGCTGTTTTTT. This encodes CASRRLAGMGELFF.

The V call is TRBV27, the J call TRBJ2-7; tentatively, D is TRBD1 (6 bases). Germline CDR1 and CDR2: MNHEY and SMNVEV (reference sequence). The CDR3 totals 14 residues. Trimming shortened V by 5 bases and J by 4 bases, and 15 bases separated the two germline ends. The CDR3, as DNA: TGTGCCAGCAGTAAAACAGGGTTCACTTACGAGCAGTACTTC. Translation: CASSKTGFTYEQYF.

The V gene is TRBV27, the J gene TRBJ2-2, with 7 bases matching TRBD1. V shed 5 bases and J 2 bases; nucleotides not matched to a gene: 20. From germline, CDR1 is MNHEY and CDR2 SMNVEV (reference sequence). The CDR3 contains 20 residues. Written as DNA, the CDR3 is TGTGCCAGCAGTCGTACAGGGGTTGTGACTTACTCCTTAAACACCGGGGAGCTGTTTTTT. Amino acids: CASSRTGVVTYSLNTGELFF.

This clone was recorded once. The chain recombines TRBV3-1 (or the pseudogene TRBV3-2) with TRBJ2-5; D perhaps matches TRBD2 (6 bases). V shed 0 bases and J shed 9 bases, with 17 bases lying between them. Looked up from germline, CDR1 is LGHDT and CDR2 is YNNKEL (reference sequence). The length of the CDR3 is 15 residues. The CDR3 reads CASSQEPGLRIPQYF. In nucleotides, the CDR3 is TGTGCCAGCAGCCAAGAGCCGGGACTGCGAATCCCCCAGTACTTC.

CDR3 loop: CATRGVAKNIQYF. CDR3 nucleotide sequence: TGTGCCACCCGAGGAGTAGCCAAAAACATTCAGTACTTC. V and J are TRBV19 and TRBJ2-4; D gene uncertain. Germline values: CDR1 LNHDA, CDR2 SQIVND (reference sequence). With 10 bases removed from V and 0 bases from J, the gap between germline ends came to 10 bases. This CDR3 is 13 amino acids long.

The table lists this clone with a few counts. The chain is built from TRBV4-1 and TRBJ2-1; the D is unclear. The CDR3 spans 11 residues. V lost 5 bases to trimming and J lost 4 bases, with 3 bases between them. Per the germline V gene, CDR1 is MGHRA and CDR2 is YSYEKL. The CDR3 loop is CASSSYNEQFF. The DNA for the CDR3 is TGCGCCAGCAGCTCGTACAATGAGCAGTTCTTC.

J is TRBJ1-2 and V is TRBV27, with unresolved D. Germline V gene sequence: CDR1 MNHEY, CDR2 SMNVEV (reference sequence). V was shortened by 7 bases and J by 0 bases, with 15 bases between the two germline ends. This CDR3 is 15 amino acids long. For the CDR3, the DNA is TGTGCCAGCACCCTACTTGACACATCTAACTATGGCTACACCTTC. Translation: CASTLLDTSNYGYTF.

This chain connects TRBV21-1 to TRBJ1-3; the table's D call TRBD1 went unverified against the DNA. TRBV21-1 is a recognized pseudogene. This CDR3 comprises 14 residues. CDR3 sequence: CASSSTGSGNTIYF. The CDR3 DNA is TGTGCCAGCAGCAGTACAGGCTCTGGAAACACCATATATTTT.

DNA for the CDR3: TGTGCCAGCAGCTTATTCCGGGGTATAGGGAATGAGCAGTTCTTC. This encodes CASSLFRGIGNEQFF. This sequence joins TRBV7-2 and TRBJ2-1; D may be TRBD2 (5 bases). Germline V gene lookup returns CDR1 SGHTA and CDR2 FQGNSA. Trimming shortened V by 2 bases and J by 7 bases, and 15 bases separated the two germline ends. The CDR3 spans 15 residues.

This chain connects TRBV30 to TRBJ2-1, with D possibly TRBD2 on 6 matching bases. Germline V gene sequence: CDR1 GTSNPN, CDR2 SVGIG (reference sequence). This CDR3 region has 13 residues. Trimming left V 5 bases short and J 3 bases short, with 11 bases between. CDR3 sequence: CAWGSGLYNEQFF. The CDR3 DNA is TGTGCCTGGGGCTCGGGACTCTACAATGAGCAGTTCTTC. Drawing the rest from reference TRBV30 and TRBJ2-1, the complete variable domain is SQTIHQWPATLVQPVGSPLSLECTVEGTSNPNLYWYRQAAGRGLQLLFYSVGIGQISSEVPQNLSASRPQDRQFILSSKKLLLSDSGFYLCAWGSGLYNEQFFGPGTRLTVL.

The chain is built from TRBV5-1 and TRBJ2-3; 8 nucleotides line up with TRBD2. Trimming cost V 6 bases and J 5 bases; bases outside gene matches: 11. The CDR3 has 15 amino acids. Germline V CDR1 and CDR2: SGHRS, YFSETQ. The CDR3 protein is CASTPRVAGQDTQYF. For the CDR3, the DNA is TGCGCCAGCACCCCCAGAGTAGCGGGACAAGATACGCAGTATTTT.

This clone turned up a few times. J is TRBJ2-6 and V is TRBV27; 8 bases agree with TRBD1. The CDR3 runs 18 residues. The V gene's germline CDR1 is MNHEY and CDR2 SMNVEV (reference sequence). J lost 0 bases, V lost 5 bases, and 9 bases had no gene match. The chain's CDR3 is CASSPGQGANSGANVLTF. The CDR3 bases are TGTGCCAGCAGTCCCGGACAGGGCGCGAACTCTGGGGCCAACGTCCTGACTTTC.

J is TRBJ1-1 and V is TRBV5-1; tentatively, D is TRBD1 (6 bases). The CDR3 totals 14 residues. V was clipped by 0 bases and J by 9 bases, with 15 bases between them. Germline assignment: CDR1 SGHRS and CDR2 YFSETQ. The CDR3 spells CASSLDGQGIKAFF. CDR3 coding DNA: TGCGCCAGCAGCTTGGATGGGCAGGGGATAAAAGCTTTCTTT.

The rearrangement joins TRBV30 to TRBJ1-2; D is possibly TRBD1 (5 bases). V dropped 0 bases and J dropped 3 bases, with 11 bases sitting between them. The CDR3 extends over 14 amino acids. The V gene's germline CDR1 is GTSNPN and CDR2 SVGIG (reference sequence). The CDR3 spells CAWSVGGRDYGYTF. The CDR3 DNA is TGTGCCTGGAGTGTAGGCGGCAGGGACTATGGCTACACCTTC.

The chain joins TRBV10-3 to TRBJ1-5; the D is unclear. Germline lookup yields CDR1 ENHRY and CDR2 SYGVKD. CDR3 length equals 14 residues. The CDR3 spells CATNLGLGNQPQHF. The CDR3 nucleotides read TGTGCTACAAACCTAGGTCTGGGCAATCAGCCCCAGCATTTT.

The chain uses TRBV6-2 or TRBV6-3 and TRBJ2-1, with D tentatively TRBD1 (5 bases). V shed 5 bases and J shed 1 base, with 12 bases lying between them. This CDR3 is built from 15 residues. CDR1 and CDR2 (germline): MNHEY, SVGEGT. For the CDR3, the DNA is TGTGCCAGCAGTCTAAGGGGTTCTTCCTACAATGAGCAGTTCTTC. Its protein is CASSLRGSSYNEQFF.